This passage covers 8 T cell receptor beta chains from one sample sequenced in a study of cytomegalovirus exposure and HLA in healthy donors. With 60 Vbeta and 13 Jbeta primers, the PCR was carried out. Generated by immunoSEQ multiplex PCR, the TCRdb table keeps only in-frame clones and is missing some. The sample records 65,000 to 90,000 clones, approximately 82% being singletons. Source material: PBMCs. These receptors were collected from a man younger than 35 in good health and CMV-seronegative.

The chain carries TRBV29-1 and TRBJ1-1; 7 bases are a match to TRBD1. V shed 6 bases, J shed 11 bases, and the junction held 6 bases outside the gene matches. The CDR3 totals 10 residues. Germline CDR1 and CDR2: SQVTM and ANQGSEA. The DNA for the CDR3 is TGCAGCGTCGGACAGGCCGTGGCTTTCTTT. The encoded protein is CSVGQAVAFF.

As to this clone: Distinct nucleotide sequences in the sample also encode this CDR3. The genes are TRBV29-1 and TRBJ1-1, with 7 bases fitting TRBD1. Germline V gene lookup returns CDR1 SQVTM and CDR2 ANQGSEA. V dropped 4 bases and J dropped 0; count of bases not matched to a gene: 20. The CDR3 is 19 residues long. CDR3 nucleotide sequence: TGCAGCGTTGGAGGGGAAAGTTTAGGGGGCAACGTTTTGAACACTGAAGCTTTCTTT. It translates to CSVGGESLGGNVLNTEAFF.

The chain carries TRBV6-5 and TRBJ2-1; TRBD2 matches 7 bases. J gave up 4 bases and V 7 bases, and 10 bases lay outside the gene matches. There are 15 residues in the CDR3. The germline V gene encodes CDR1 MNHEY and CDR2 SVGAGI. CDR3 loop: CASNKRAGYYNEQFF. Here the CDR3 DNA reads TGTGCCAGCAATAAACGAGCGGGGTATTACAATGAGCAGTTCTTC.

V is TRBV27 and J is TRBJ1-2; D is possibly TRBD1 (6 bases). The V gene's germline CDR1 is MNHEY and CDR2 SMNVEV (reference sequence). The CDR3 runs 16 residues. Trimming took 5 bases from V and 8 from J, leaving 24 bases between them. The CDR3 DNA reads TGTGCCAGCAGTCCCGCAGGCGGGGGGCGCGGCTGGGGCTACACCTTC. This codes for CASSPAGGGRGWGYTF.

The J gene is TRBJ2-7, the V gene TRBV7-4, with D perhaps TRBD2 (5 bases). V lost 2 bases and J lost 1, with 12 bases in between. CDR1 is SGHVT and CDR2 is SQSDAQ in the germline V gene. CDR3 length: 15 amino acids. CDR3 in DNA: TGTGCCAGCAGCTTAATACGGGGAGCTTCCTACGAGCAGTACTTC. Its translation is CASSLIRGASYEQYF.

The chain recombines TRBV4-2 with TRBJ1-5, with D perhaps TRBD1 (5 bases). The germline V gene encodes CDR1 LGHNA and CDR2 YNFKEQ. The CDR3 is 13 amino acids. V was trimmed by 3 bases and J by 6 bases, leaving 9 bases between them. Written as DNA, the CDR3 is TGTGCCAGCAGCCAGGGGGGAGGTCAGCCCCAGCATTTT. Encoded protein: CASSQGGGQPQHF.

This chain joins TRBV28 and TRBJ2-7; 9 nucleotides align to TRBD1. The germline V gene encodes CDR1 MDHEN and CDR2 SYDVKM. J was trimmed by 0 bases and V by 4 bases; bases with no gene match: 10. CDR3 size: 17 residues. The CDR3 DNA reads as TGTGCCAGCAGTTACCTTACAGGGGGCACTTCCTCCTACGAGCAGTACTTC. Residues: CASSYLTGGTSSYEQYF.

The rearrangement links TRBV10-3 to TRBJ1-3; the D is unclear. Trimming pared 4 bases from V and 0 bases from J, leaving 4 bases between. Germline V lookup: CDR1 ENHRY, CDR2 SYGVKD. The CDR3 is 13 amino acids. The CDR3 sequence is CAISGASGNTIYF. The CDR3 DNA is TGTGCCATCAGTGGAGCCTCTGGAAACACCATATATTTT.